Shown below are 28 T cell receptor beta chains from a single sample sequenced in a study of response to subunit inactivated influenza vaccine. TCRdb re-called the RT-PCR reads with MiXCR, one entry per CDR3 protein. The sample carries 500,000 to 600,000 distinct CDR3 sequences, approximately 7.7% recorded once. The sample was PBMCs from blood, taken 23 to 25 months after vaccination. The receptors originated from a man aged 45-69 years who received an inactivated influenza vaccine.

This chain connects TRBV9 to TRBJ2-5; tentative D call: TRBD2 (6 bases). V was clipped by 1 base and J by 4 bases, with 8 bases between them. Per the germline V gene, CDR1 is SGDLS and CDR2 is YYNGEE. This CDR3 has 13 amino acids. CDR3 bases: TGTGCCAGCAGCGTACCCGGGAGAGAGACCCAGTACTTC. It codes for CASSVPGRETQYF.

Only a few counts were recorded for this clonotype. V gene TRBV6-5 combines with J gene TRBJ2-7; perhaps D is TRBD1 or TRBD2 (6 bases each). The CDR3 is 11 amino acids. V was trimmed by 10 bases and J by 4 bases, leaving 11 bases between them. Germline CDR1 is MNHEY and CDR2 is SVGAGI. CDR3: CATGGGYEQYF. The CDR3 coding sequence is TGTGCCACCGGAGGGGGGTACGAGCAGTACTTC.

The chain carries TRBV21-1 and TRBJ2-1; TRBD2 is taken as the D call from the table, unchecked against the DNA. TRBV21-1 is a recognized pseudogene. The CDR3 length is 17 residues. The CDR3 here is CASSTPGLAGPYNEQFF. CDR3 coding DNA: TGTGCCAGCAGCACTCCGGGACTAGCGGGGCCCTACAATGAGCAGTTCTTC.

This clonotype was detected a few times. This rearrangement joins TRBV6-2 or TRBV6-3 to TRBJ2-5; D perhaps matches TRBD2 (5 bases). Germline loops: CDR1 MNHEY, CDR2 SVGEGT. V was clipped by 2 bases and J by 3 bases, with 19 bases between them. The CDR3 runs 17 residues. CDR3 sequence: CASSYPRTGRVEETQYF. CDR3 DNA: TGTGCCAGCAGTTACCCACGGACTGGGAGAGTAGAAGAGACCCAGTACTTC.

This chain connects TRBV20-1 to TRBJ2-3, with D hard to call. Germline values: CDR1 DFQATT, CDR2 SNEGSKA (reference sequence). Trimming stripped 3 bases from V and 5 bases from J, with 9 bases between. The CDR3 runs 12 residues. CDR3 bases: TGCAGTGCTAGCGGGTGGGGAGATACGCAGTATTTT. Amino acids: CSASGWGDTQYF.

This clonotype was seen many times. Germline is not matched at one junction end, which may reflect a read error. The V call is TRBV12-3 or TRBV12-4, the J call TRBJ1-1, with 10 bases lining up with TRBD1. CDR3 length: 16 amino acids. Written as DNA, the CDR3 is TGTGCCAGCCGTTTTGGGACAGGGGCTAAGAACACTGAAGCTTTCTTT. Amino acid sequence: CASRFGTGAKNTEAFF.

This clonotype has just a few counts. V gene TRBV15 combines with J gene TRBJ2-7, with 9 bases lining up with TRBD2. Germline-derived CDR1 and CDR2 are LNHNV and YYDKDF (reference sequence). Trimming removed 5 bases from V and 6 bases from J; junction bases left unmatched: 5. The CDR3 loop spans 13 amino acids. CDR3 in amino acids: CATSGPSGVEQYF. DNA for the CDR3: TGTGCCACCAGCGGTCCTAGCGGGGTCGAGCAGTACTTC.

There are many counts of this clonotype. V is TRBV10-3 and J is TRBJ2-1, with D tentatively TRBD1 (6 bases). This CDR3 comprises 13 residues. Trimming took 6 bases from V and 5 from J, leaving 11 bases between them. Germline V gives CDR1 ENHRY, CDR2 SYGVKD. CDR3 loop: CAISDGQNNEQFF. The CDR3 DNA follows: TGTGCCATCAGCGACGGACAGAACAATGAGCAGTTCTTC.

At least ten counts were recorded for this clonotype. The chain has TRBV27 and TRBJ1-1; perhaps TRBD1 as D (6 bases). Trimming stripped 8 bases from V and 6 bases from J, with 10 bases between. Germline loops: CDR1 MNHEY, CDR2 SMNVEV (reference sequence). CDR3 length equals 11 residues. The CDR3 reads CASGGRAEAFF. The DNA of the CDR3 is TGTGCCAGCGGGGGCAGGGCTGAAGCTTTCTTT.

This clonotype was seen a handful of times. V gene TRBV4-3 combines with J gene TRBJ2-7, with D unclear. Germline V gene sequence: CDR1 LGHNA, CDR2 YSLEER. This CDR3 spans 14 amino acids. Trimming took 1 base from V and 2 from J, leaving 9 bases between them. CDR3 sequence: CASSQVALAYEQYF. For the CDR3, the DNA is TGCGCCAGCAGCCAAGTTGCCTTAGCCTACGAGCAGTACTTC.

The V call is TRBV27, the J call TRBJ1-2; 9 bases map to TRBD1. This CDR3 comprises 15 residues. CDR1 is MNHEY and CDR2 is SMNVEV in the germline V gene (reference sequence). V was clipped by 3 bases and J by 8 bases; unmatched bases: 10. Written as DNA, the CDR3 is TGTGCCAGCAGTTTTCGAGGGGACAGGGAACGGGGCTACACCTTC. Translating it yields CASSFRGDRERGYTF.

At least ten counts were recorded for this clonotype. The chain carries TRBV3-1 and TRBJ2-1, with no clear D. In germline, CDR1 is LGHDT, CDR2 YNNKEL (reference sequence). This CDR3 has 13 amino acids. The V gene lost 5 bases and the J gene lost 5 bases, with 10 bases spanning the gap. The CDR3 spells CASSWTDNNEQFF. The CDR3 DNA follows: TGTGCCAGCAGCTGGACGGATAACAATGAGCAGTTCTTC.

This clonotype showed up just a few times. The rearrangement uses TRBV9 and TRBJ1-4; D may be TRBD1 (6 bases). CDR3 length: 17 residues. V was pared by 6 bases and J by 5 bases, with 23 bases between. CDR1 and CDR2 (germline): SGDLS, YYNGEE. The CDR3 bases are TGTGCCAGCAACCCCGCACCCCACAGGGCTCAGAATGAAAAACTGTTTTTT. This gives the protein CASNPAPHRAQNEKLFF.

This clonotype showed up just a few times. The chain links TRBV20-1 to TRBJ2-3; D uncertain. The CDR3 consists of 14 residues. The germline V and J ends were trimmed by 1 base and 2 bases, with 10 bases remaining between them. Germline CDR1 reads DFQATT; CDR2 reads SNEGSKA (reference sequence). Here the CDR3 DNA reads TGCAGTGCTAGAGGTGCCAGTTCCACAGATACGCAGTATTTT. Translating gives CSARGASSTDTQYF.

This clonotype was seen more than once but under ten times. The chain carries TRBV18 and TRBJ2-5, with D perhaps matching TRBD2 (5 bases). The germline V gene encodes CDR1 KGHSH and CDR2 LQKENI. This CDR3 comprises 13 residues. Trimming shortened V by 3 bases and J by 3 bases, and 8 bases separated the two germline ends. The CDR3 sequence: CASSPRGKETQYF. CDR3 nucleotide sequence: TGTGCCAGCTCACCCCGGGGAAAAGAGACCCAGTACTTC. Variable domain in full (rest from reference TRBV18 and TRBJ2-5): NAGVMQNPRHLVRRRGQEARLRCSPMKGHSHVYWYRQLPEEGLKFMVYLQKENIIDESGMPKERFSAEFPKEGPSILRIQQVVRGDSAAYFCASSPRGKETQYFGPGTRLLVL.

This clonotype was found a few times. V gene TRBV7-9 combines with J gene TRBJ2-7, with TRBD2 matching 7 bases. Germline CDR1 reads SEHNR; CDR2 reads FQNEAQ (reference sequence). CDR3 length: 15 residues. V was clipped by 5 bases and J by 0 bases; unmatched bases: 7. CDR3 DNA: TGTGCCAGCAGCACCCCCGGGACTAACTCCTACGAGCAGTACTTC. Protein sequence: CASSTPGTNSYEQYF.

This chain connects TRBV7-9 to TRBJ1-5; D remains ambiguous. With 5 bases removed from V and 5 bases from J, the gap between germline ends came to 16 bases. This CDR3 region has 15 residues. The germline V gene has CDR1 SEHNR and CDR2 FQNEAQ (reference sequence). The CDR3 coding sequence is TGTGCCAGCAGCGCAATATCCGGGCCGCATCAGCCCCAGCATTTT. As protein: CASSAISGPHQPQHF. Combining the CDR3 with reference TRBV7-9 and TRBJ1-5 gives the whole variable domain DTGVSQNPRHKITKRGQNVTFRCDPISEHNRLYWYRQTLGQGPEFLTYFQNEAQLEKSRLLSDRFSAERPKGSFSTLEIQRTEQGDSAMYLCASSAISGPHQPQHFGDGTRLSIL.

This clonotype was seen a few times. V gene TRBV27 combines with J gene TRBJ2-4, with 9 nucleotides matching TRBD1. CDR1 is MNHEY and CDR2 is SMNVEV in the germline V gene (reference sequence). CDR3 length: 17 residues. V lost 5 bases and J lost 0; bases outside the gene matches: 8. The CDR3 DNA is TGTGCCAGCAGTGCCTCAAGGACAGGGGTAGCCAAAAACATTCAGTACTTC. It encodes CASSASRTGVAKNIQYF.

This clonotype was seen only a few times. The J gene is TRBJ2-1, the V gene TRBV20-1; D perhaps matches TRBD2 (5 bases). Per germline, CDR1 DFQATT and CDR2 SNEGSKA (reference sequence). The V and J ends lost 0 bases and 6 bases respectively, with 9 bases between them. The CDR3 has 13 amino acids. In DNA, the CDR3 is TGCAGTGCTAGAGATACTAGTCGCAATGAGCAGTTCTTC. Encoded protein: CSARDTSRNEQFF.

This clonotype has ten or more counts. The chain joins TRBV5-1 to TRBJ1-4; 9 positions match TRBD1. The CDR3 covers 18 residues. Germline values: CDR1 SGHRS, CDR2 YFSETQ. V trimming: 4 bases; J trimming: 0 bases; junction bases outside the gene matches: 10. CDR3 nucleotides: TGCGCCAGCAGCCCAAGGACAGGGGACGTCACAACTAATGAAAAACTGTTTTTT. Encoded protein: CASSPRTGDVTTNEKLFF.

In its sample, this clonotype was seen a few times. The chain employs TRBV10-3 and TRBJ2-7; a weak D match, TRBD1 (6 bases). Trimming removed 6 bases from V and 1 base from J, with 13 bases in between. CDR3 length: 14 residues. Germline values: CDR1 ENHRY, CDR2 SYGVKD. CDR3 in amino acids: CAIRPTGSSYEQYF. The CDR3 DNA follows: TGTGCCATCAGACCGACAGGATCTTCCTACGAGCAGTACTTC.

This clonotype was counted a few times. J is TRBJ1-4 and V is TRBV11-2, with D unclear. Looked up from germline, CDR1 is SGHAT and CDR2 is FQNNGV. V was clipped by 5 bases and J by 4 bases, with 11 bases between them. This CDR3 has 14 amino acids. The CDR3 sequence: CASSTGPYNEKLFF. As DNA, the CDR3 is TGTGCCAGCAGCACCGGGCCCTATAATGAAAAACTGTTTTTT.

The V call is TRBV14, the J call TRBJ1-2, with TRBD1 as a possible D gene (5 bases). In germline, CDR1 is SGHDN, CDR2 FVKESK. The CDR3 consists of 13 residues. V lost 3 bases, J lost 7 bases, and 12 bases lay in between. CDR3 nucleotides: TGTGCCAGCAGCCAGGGGGTCGGAGGTGGCTACACCTTC. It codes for CASSQGVGGGYTF.

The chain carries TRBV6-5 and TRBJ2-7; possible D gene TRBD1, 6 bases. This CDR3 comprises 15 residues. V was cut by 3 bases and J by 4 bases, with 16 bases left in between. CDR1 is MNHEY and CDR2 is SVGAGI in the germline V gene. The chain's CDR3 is CASSYTGDKRYEQYF. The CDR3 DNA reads TGTGCCAGCAGTTATACCGGGGACAAACGGTACGAGCAGTACTTC.

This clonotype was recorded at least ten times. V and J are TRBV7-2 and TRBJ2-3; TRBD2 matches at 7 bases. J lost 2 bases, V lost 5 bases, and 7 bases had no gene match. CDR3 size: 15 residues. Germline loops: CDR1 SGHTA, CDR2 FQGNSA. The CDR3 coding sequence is TGTGCCAGCAGCCCCAGCGGGGCTCACACAGATACGCAGTATTTT. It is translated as CASSPSGAHTDTQYF.

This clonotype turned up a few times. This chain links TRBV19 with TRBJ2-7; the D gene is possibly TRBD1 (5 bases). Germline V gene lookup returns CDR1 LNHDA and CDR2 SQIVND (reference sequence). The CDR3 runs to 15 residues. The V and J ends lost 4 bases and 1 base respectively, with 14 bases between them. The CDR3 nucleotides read TGTGCCAGTAGTAAAGGACAAGGCAGGTCCTACGAGCAGTACTTC. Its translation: CASSKGQGRSYEQYF.

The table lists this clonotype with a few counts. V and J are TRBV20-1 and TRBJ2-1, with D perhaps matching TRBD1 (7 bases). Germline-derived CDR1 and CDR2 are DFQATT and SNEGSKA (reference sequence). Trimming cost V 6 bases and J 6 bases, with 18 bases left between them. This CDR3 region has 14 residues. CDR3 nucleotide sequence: TGCAGTGCCCCGACAGGGCGGGGACTCAATGAGCAGTTCTTC. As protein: CSAPTGRGLNEQFF.

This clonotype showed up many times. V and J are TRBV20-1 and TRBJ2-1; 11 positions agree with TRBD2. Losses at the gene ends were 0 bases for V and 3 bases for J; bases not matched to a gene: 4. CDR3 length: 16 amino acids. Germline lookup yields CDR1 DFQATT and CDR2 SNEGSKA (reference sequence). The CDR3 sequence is CSARDSGLADYNEQFF. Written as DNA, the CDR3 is TGCAGTGCTAGAGATTCGGGACTAGCGGACTACAATGAGCAGTTCTTC.